This is a list of T cell receptor beta chains from one sample in a study of blood T cell repertoires in COVID-19. Generated by immunoSEQ multiplex PCR, the TCRdb table keeps only in-frame clones and is missing some. This table holds 65,000 to 80,000 clones, about 86% found once. Sample: peripheral blood. These receptor sequences come from a man older than 75 in a cohort sampled during active COVID-19. CDR3s include the opening cysteine and the closing phenylalanine or tryptophan. A D gene is named only where the DNA matches it firmly. Size is stated for part of the rows, as once, few or many counts, or as a class when the clone is expanded.

CDR3 DNA | CDR3 protein | V gene | clone size | J gene | D gene
TGTGCCAGCAGACAGGGGGCGAACACTGAAGCTTTCTTT | CASRQGANTEAFF | TRBV25-1 | few | TRBJ1-1 | TRBD1
TGTGCCAGCAGTGATGGAGGGTATCAGCCCCAGCATTTT | CASSDGGYQPQHF | TRBV6-1 | few | TRBJ1-5 | -
TGCGCCAGCAGCCTGGGACTGGCTTCTAGCACAGATACGCAGTATTTT | CASSLGLASSTDTQYF | TRBV5-1 | - | TRBJ2-3 | -
TGTGCCAGCACCGGAGGTTACACTGAAGCTTTCTTT | CASTGGYTEAFF | TRBV28 | - | TRBJ1-1 | -
TGTGCCAGCGGTGAAACAGGGCCTCCATATGGCTACACCTTC | CASGETGPPYGYTF | TRBV28 | - | TRBJ1-2 | -
TGTGCCAGTAGTATAGATCGGGACAGCTATGGCTACACCTTC | CASSIDRDSYGYTF | TRBV19 | - | TRBJ1-2 | TRBD1
TGCGCCAGCAGCTTGCAGGTCGGAGGGGGCAACTACGAGCAGTACTTC | CASSLQVGGGNYEQYF | TRBV5-1 | - | TRBJ2-7 | -
TGTGCCAGCAGCGTAGCTACACGGGGGACCTACAATGAGCAGTTCTTC | CASSVATRGTYNEQFF | TRBV9 | - | TRBJ2-1 | -
TGTGCCAGTAGTATCAGACGGGGGGGCCAAGGAGATACGCAGTATTTT | CASSIRRGGQGDTQYF | TRBV19 | - | TRBJ2-3 | TRBD2
TGTGCCAGCAGCCACGGGACTAGCGGGGGGTTCACAGATACGCAGTATTTT | CASSHGTSGGFTDTQYF | TRBV3-1/TRBV3-2 | - | TRBJ2-3 | TRBD2
TGTGCCAGCAGCTTACAGGGGAACACCGGGGAGCTGTTTTTT | CASSLQGNTGELFF | TRBV7-2 | - | TRBJ2-2 | -
TGTGCCAGCAGTAACCGGGACAGGGGTTATCTGGAGACCCAGTACTTC | CASSNRDRGYLETQYF | TRBV2 | - | TRBJ2-5 | TRBD1
TGTGCCAGCAGCAATCGAGGTGGGGCTGCAACTAATGAAAAACTGTTTTTT | CASSNRGGAATNEKLFF | TRBV3-1/TRBV3-2 | - | TRBJ1-4 | -
TGTGCCAGCAGTTTCGGAGTACGATCCCATCTTACAGGCCGACAAGAGACCCAGTACTTC | CASSFGVRSHLTGRQETQYF | TRBV7-7 | - | TRBJ2-5 | -